This T cell receptor beta chain came from a study of blood T cells in healthy people across ages. A second roughly 7 to 12 cycle PCR used barcoded and J-beta primers. MiXCR, applied by TCRdb to the 5' RACE reads, yields one record per CDR3 protein. The table lists 650,000 or so distinct CDR3 sequences, 52% of them singletons. A note on this clonotype: Its antigen is unknown.

Study observations and caveats: A strong correlation was found between TCR beta diversity and the percentage of naive T cells. The recorded TCR beta diversity per million T cells decreased in a roughly linear manner with age.

The sequenced sample was blood. This TCR derives from an elderly woman in good health.

The CDR3 sequence is CASSVSPTSYEQFF. The CDR3 DNA is TGTGCCAGTAGTGTGAGCCCGACTAGTTATGAGCAGTTCTTC. V and J are TRBV19 and TRBJ2-1; the D gene is possibly TRBD2 (6 bases). Trimming removed 5 bases at V and 8 bases at J, with 16 bases between. CDR1 LNHDA and CDR2 SQIVND come from the germline V gene (reference sequence). The CDR3 loop spans 14 amino acids.